This T cell receptor beta chain was identified during a study of control samples from healthy donors and cancer patients (dated by TCRdb to the early 2020s). The CDR3, cysteine through phenylalanine, is 12 amino acids long. Only the CDR3 DNA is retained, 36 bases long and in frame from the first base. Based on the germline V gene, the CDR1 and CDR2 sequences are ENHRY and SYGVKD. Deletion took 3 bases off V and 4 bases off J, with a span of 4 bases between the germline ends. Notes on this clone: Its cognate antigen has yet to be identified. No base quality information exists; no much larger clone differs at one position.

The library was built by means of the immunoSEQ multiplex PCR assay. TCRdb carries this immuneACCESS record with in-frame sequences only. Its versions omit some clonotypes, under half of them owing to an unresolved V gene in the studies checked, with the rest unexplained. Recorded for this sample are more than 100,000 clones; more than 80% of them occurred a single time. The ten largest clones take up roughly 2.5% of the sample. Sequencing was done on a sample of blood. This sequence was found in a man younger than 35 in good health. The V and J genes are TRBV10-3 and TRBJ1-5; the D segment cannot be called with confidence. The DNA sequence follows: TGTGCCATCAGTGACTCGAATCAGCCCCAGCATTTT. The encoded protein is CAISDSNQPQHF.